This T cell receptor (beta chain) was captured by sequencing in a study of cytomegalovirus exposure and HLA in healthy donors. Study-level findings and limits: Under in vitro conditions, a few CMV-associated chains were confirmed as specific for CMV antigens.

Amplification used 60 Vbeta primers and 13 Jbeta primers. Clones were read by immunoSEQ multiplex PCR, and TCRdb kept only the in-frame ones, dropping some. Of some 100,000 clones listed, roughly four fifths are singletons. As concerns this clone: The antigen is not known.

This CDR3 is built from 12 residues. The V end was cut by 5 bases, the J end by 8 bases, with 12 bases between. Germline loops: CDR1 SEHNR, CDR2 FQNEAQ (reference sequence). Sequenced: PBMCs. The origin of this receptor is a male donor in good health and CMV-seropositive. J is TRBJ1-2 and V is TRBV7-9, with D perhaps matching TRBD1 (6 bases). Here the CDR3 DNA reads TGTGCCAGCAGCGACGACAGGCCGGGCTACACCTTC. Residues: CASSDDRPGYTF. Variable domain in full (rest from reference TRBV7-9 and TRBJ1-2): DTGVSQNPRHKITKRGQNVTFRCDPISEHNRLYWYRQTLGQGPEFLTYFQNEAQLEKSRLLSDRFSAERPKGSFSTLEIQRTEQGDSAMYLCASSDDRPGYTFGSGTRLTVV.